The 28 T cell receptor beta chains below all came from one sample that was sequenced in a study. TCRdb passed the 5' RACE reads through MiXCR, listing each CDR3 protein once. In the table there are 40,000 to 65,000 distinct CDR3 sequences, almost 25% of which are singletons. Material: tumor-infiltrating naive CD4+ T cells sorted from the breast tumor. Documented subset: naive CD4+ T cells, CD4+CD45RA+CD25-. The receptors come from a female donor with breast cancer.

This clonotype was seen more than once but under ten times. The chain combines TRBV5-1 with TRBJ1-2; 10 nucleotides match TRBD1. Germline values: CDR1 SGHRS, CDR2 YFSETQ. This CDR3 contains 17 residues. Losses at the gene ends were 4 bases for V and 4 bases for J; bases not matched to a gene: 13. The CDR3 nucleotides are TGCGCCAGCAGCCTCACCGGGACAGGGGTTACTGGCTATGGCTACACCTTC. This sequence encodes CASSLTGTGVTGYGYTF.

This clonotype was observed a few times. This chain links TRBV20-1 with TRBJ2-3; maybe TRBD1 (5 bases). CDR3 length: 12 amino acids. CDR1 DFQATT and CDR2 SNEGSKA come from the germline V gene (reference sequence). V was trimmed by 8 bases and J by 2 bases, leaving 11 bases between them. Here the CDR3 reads CSFDRDTDTQYF. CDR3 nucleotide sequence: TGCAGTTTCGACAGAGACACAGATACGCAGTATTTT.

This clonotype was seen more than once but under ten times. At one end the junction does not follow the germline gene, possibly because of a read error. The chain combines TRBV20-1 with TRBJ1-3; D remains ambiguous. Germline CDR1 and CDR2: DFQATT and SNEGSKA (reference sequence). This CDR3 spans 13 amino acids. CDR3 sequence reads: CSARVYSGNTIYF. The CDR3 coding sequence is TGCAGTGCTAGGGTCTACTCTGGAAACACCATATACTTT.

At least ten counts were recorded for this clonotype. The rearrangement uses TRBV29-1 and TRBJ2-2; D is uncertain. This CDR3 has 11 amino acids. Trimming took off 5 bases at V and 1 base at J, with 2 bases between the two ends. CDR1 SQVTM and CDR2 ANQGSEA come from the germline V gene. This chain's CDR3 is CSVRNTGELFF. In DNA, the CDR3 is TGCAGCGTTCGGAACACCGGGGAGCTGTTTTTT.

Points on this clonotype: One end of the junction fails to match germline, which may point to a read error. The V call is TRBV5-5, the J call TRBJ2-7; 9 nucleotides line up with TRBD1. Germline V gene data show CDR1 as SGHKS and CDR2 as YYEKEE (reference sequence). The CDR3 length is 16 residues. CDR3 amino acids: CASSLVAGQGSYAQYF. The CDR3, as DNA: TGTGCCAGCAGCTTGGTGGCGGGACAGGGCTCCTACGCGCAGTACTTC.

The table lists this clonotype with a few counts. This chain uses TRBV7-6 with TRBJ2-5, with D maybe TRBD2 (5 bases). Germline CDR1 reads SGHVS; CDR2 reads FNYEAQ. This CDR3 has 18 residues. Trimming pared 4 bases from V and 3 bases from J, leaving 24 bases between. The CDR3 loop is CASSSQLEGVRAKETQYF. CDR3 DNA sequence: TGTGCCAGCAGCTCTCAGTTAGAGGGTGTGCGGGCAAAAGAGACCCAGTACTTC. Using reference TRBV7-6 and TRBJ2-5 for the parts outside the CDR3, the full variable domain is GAGVSQSPRYKVTKRGQDVALRCDPISGHVSLYWYRQALGQGPEFLTYFNYEAQQDKSGLPNDRFSAERPEGSISTLTIQRTEQRDSAMYRCASSSQLEGVRAKETQYFGPGTRLLVL.

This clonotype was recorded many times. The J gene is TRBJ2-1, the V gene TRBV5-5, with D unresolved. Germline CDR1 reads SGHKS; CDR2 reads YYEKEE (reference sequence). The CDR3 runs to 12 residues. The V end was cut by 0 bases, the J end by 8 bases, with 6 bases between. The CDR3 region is CASSLERDEQFF. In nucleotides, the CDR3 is TGTGCCAGCAGCTTGGAAAGAGATGAGCAGTTCTTC.

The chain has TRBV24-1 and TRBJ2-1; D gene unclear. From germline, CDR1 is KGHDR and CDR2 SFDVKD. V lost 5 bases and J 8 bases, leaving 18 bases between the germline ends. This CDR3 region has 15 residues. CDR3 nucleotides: TGTGCCACCAGTGGAGTGAATGGCCCGAGCCATGAGCAGTTCTTC. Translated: CATSGVNGPSHEQFF.

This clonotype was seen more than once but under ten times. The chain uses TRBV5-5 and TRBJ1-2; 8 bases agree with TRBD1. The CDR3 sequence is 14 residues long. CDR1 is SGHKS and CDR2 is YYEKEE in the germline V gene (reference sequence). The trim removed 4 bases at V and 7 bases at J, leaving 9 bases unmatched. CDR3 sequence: CASSPGGPEGGYTF. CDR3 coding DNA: TGTGCCAGCAGCCCAGGGGGCCCAGAGGGTGGCTACACCTTC.

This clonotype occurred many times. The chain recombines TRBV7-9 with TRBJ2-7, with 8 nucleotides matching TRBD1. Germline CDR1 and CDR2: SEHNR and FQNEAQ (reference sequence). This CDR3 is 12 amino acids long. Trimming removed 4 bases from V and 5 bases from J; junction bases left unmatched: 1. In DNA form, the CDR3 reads TGTGCCAGCAGCTCGACAGGGGACGAGCAGTACTTC. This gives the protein CASSSTGDEQYF.

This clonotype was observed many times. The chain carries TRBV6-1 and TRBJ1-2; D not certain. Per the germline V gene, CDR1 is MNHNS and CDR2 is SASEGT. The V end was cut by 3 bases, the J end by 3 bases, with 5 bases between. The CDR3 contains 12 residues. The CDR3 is CASSEWDYGYTF. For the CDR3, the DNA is TGTGCCAGCAGTGAGTGGGACTATGGCTACACCTTC.

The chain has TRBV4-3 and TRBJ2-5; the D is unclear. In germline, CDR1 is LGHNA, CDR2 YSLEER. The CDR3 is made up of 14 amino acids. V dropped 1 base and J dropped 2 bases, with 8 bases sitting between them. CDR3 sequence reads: CASSQVGGQETQYF. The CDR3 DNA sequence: TGCGCCAGCAGCCAAGTTGGCGGACAAGAGACCCAGTACTTC.

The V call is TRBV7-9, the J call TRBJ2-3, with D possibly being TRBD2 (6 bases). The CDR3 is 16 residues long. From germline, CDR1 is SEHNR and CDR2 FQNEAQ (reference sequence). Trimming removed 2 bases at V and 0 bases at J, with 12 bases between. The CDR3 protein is CASSLPETSSTDTQYF. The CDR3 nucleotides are TGTGCCAGCAGCTTACCAGAGACTAGTAGCACAGATACGCAGTATTTT. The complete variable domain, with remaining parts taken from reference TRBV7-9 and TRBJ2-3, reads DTGVSQNPRHKITKRGQNVTFRCDPISEHNRLYWYRQTLGQGPEFLTYFQNEAQLEKSRLLSDRFSAERPKGSFSTLEIQRTEQGDSAMYLCASSLPETSSTDTQYFGPGTRLTVL.

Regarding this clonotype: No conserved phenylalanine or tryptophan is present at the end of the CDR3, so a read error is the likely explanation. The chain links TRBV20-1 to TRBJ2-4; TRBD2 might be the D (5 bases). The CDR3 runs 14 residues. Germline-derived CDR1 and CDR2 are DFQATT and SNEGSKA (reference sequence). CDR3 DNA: TGCAGCGCTAGAGGGCTGGAGCGGAAAAACATTCAGTACGTC. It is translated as CSARGLERKNIQYV.

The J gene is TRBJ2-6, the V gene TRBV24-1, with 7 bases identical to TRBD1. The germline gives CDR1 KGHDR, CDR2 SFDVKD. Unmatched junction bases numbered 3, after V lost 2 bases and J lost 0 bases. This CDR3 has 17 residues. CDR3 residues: CATSDSNRGSGANVLTF. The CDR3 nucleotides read TGTGCCACCAGTGATTCAAACAGGGGCTCTGGGGCCAACGTCCTGACTTTC.

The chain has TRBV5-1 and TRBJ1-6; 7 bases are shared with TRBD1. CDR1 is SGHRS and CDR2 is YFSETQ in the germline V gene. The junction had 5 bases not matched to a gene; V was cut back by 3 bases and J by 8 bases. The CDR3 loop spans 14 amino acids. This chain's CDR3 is CASSSQTGDSPLHF. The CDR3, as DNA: TGCGCCAGCAGCTCCCAAACAGGGGATTCACCCCTCCACTTT.

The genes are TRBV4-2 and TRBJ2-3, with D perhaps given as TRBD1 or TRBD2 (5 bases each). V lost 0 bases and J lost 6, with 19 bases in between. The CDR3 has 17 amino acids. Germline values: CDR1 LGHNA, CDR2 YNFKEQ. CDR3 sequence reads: CASSQDLFGGEGDTQYF. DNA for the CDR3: TGTGCCAGCAGCCAAGATCTTTTTGGGGGAGAGGGGGATACGCAGTATTTT.

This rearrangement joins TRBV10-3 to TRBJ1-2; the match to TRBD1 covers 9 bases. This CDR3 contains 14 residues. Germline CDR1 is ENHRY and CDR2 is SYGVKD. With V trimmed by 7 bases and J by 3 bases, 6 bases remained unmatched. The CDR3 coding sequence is TGTGCCATCACTCGGACAGGGGAGGACTATGGCTACACCTTC. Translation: CAITRTGEDYGYTF.

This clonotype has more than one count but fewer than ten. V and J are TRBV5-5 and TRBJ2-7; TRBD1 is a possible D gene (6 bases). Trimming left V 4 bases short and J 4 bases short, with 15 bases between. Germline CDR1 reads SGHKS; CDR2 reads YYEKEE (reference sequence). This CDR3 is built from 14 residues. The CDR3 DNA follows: TGTGCCAGCAGCCCGGACAGCCCCGTGTACGAGCAGTACTTC. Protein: CASSPDSPVYEQYF.

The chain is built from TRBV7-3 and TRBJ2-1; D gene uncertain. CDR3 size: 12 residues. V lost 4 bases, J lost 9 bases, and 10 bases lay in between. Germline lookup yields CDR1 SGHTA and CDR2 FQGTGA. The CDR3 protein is CASSSVTSEQFF. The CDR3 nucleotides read TGTGCCAGCAGCTCCGTTACGAGTGAGCAGTTCTTC.

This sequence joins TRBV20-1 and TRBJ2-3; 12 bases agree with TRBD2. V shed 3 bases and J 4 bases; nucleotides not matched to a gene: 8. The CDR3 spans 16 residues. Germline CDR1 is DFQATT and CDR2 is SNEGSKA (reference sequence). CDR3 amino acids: CSASKVLAGGADTQYF. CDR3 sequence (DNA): TGCAGTGCTAGTAAGGTTCTAGCGGGAGGGGCAGATACGCAGTATTTT.

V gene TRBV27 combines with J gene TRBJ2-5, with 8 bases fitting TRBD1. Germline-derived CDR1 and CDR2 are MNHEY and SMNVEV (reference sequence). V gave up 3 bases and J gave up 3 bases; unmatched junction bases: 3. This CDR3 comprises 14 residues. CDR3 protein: CASSFRDRKETQYF. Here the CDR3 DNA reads TGTGCCAGCAGTTTTCGGGACAGGAAAGAGACCCAGTACTTC.

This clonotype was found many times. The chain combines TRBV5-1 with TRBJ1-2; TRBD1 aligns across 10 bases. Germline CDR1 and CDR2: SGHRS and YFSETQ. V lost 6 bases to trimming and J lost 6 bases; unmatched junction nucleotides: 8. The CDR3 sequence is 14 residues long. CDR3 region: CASTKTGGTHGYTF. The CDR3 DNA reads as TGCGCCAGCACCAAGACAGGGGGCACTCATGGCTACACCTTC.

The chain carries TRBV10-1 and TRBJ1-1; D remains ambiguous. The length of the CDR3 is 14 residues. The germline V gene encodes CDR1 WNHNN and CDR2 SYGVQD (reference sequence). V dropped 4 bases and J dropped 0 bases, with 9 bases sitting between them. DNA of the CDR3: TGCGCCAGCAGTGTTGTTGTGTTGAACACTGAAGCTTTCTTT. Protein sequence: CASSVVVLNTEAFF.

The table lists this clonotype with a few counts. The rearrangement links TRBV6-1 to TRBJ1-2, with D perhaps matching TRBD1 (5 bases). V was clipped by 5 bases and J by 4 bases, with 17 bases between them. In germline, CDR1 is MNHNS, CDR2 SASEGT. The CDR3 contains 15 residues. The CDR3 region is CASSPRAAGIYGYTF. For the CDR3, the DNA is TGTGCCAGCAGTCCCCGGGCGGCAGGGATCTATGGCTACACCTTC.

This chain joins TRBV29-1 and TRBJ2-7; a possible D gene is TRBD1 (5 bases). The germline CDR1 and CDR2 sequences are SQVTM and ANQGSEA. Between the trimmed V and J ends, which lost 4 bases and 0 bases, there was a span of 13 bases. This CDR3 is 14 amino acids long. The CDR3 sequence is CSVGATDSSYEQYF. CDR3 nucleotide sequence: TGCAGCGTTGGAGCTACTGACAGCTCCTACGAGCAGTACTTC.

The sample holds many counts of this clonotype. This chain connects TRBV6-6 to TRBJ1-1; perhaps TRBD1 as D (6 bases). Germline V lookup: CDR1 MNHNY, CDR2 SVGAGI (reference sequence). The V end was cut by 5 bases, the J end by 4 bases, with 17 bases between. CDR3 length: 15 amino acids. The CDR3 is CASSTTTGTGTEAFF. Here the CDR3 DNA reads TGTGCCAGCAGTACCACCACAGGGACGGGCACTGAAGCTTTCTTT.

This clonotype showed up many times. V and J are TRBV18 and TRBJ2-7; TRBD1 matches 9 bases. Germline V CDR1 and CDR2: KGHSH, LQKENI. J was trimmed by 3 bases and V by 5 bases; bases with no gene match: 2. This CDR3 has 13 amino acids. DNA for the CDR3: TGTGCCAGCTCATTGGGACAGGGCTACGAGCAGTACTTC. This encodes CASSLGQGYEQYF.